The entry that follows covers one TCR beta chain sequence. What it binds is not known. TCRdb independently ran MiXCR on the 5' RACE reads; one entry per CDR3 protein. The sample shows more than 1.5 million distinct CDR3 sequences, about 31% of them seen only once. The sample is drawn from a study of identical twins. Study outcomes and limitations: Among beta out-of-frame sequences, excess sharing between twins appeared weaker. Insertion counts were lower in abundant cord blood beta clonotypes, a trend that memory repertoires did not show.

With 5 bases clipped from V and 5 bases from J, the junction kept 10 bases outside the gene matches. Germline V gene lookup returns CDR1 SGHVS and CDR2 FQNEAQ. There are 15 residues in the CDR3. The source is a newborn girl in good health. Sequencing used cord blood. This sequence joins TRBV7-8 and TRBJ2-3, with 7 bases fitting TRBD2. Here the CDR3 reads CASSLQREIGDTQYF. CDR3 bases: TGTGCCAGCAGCCTCCAGCGGGAAATAGGAGATACGCAGTATTTT.